The clone carrying this TCR beta chain was found a few times. Its antigen remains unidentified. This record belongs to a study of breast tumors, draining lymph nodes, adjacent tissues. General study results and limits: The data were judged consistent with most tumor T cells coming from lymph node and expanding in tumor. Luminal-like breast cancer showed significantly greater tumor-nontumor repertoire similarity than basal-like breast cancer did. Tumor repertoires ranked between lymph nodes and nontumor tissue in diversity, with V and J gene preferences. That most tumor T cells come from lymph nodes remained unproven.

Each CDR3 protein is one row after TCRdb ran MiXCR on the multiplex PCR reads. The table lists about 16,000 distinct CDR3 sequences, over 40% of them singletons. There are 16 residues in the CDR3. Trimming at V came to 3 bases and at J to 7 bases, leaving 6 bases not matched to a gene. Germline V gives CDR1 SGHVS, CDR2 FNYEAQ. This chain links TRBV7-6 with TRBJ2-1; 13 bases match TRBD2. The clonotype was recovered from a female donor with breast cancer. Some clones in this sample may be carry-over from other donors' samples. Sequenced input: tumor-adjacent breast tissue. The CDR3 DNA is TGTGCCAGCAGCTTGAGGACTAGCGGGAGTGGGAATGAGCAGTTCTTC. This codes for CASSLRTSGSGNEQFF. Drawing the rest from reference TRBV7-6 and TRBJ2-1, the complete variable domain is GAGVSQSPRYKVTKRGQDVALRCDPISGHVSLYWYRQALGQGPEFLTYFNYEAQQDKSGLPNDRFSAERPEGSISTLTIQRTEQRDSAMYRCASSLRTSGSGNEQFFGPGTRLTVL.